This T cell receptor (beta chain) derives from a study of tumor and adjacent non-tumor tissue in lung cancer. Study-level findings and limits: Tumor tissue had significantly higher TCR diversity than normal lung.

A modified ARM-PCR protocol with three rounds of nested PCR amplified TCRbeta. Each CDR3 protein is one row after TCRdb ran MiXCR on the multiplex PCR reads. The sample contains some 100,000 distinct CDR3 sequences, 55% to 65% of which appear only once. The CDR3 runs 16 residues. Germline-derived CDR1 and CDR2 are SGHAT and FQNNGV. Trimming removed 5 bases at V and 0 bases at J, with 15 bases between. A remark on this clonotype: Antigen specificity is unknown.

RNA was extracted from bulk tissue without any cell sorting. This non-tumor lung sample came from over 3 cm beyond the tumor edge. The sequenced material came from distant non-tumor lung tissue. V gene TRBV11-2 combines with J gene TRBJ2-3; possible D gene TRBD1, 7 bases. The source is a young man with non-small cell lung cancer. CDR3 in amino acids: CASSRGGGMSTDTQYF. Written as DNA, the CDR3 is TGTGCCAGCAGCAGAGGGGGCGGGATGAGCACAGATACGCAGTATTTT.